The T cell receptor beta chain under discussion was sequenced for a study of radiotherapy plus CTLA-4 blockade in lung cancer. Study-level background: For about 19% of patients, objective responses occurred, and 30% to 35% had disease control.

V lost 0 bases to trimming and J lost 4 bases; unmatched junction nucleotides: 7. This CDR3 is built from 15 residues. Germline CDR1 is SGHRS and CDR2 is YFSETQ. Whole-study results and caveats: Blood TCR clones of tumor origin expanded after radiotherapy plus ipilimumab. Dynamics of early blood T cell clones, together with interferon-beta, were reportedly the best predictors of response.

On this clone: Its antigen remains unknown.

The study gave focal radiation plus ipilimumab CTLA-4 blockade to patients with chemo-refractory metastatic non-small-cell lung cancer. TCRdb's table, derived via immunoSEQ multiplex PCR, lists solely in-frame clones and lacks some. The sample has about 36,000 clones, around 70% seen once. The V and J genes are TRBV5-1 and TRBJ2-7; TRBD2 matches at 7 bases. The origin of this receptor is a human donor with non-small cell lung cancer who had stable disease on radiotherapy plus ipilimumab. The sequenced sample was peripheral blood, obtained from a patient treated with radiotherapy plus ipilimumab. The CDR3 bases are TGCGCCAGCAGCTTGGTTCCTAGCGGTTCTTACGAGCAGTACTTC. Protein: CASSLVPSGSYEQYF. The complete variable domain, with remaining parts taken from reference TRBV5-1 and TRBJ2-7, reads KAGVTQTPRYLIKTRGQQVTLSCSPISGHRSVSWYQQTPGQGLQFLFEYFSETQRNKGNFPGRFSGRQFSNSRSEMNVSTLELGDSALYLCASSLVPSGSYEQYFGPGTRLTVT.